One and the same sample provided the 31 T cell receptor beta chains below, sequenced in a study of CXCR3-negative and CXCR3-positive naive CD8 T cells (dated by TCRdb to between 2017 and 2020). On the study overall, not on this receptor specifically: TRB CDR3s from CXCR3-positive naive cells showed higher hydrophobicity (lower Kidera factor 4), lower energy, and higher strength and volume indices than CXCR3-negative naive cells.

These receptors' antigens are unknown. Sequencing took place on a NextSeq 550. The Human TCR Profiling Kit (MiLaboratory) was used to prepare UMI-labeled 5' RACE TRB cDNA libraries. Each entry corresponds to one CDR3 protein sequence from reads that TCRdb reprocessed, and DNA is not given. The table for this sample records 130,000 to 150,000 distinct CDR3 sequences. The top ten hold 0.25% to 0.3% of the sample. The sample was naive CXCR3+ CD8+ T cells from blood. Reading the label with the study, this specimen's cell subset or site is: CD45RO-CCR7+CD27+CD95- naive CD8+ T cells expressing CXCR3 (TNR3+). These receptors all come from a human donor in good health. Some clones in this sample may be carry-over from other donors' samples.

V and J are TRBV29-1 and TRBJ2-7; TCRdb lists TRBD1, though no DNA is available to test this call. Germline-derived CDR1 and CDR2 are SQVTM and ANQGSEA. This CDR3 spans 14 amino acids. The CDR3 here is CSVVTGTDTYEQYF.

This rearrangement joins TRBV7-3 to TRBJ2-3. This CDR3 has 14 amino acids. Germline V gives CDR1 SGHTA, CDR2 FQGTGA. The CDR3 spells CASSLVGNTDTQYF.

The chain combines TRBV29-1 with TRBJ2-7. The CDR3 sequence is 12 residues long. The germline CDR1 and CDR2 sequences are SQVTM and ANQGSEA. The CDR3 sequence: CSVEGSGYEQYF.

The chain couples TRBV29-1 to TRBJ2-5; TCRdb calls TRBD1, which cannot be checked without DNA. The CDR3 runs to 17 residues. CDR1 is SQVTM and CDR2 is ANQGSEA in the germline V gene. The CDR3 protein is CSVEDPRDRENQETQYF.

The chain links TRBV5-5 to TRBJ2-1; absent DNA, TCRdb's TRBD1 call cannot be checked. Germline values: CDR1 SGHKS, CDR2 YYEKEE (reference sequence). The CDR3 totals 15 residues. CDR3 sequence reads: CASSLGQGVYNEQFF.

This chain's CDR3 is CASSPRDGGSRSYEQYF. The rearrangement uses TRBV5-1 and TRBJ2-7; TCRdb selects TRBD1, and the lack of DNA leaves this call unchecked. The CDR3 length is 17 residues. Germline assignment: CDR1 SGHRS and CDR2 YFSETQ.

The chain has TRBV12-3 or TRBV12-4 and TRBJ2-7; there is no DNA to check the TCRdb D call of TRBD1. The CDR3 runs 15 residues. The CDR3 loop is CASSPRDRGNYEQYF.

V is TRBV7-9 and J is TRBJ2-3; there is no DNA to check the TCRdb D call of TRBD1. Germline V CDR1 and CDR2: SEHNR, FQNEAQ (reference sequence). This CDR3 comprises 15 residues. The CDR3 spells CASSLPGQNTDTQYF. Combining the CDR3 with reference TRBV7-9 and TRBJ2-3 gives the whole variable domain DTGVSQNPRHKITKRGQNVTFRCDPISEHNRLYWYRQTLGQGPEFLTYFQNEAQLEKSRLLSDRFSAERPKGSFSTLEIQRTEQGDSAMYLCASSLPGQNTDTQYFGPGTRLTVL.

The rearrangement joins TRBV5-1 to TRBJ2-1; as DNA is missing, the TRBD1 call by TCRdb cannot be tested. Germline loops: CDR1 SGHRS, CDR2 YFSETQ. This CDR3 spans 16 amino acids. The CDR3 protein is CASSLAPQGSYNEQFF.

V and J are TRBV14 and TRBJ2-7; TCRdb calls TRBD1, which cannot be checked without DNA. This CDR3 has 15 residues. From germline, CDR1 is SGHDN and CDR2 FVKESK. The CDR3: CASSVGQGGTYEQYF. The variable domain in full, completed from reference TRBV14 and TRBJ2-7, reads EAGVTQFPSHSVIEKGQTVTLRCDPISGHDNLYWYRRVMGKEIKFLLHFVKESKQDESGMPNNRFLAERTGGTYSTLKVQPAELEDSGVYFCASSVGQGGTYEQYFGPGTRLTVT.

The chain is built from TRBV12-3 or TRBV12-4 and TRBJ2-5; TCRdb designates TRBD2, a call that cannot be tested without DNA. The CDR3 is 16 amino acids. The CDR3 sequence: CASSFGIAGSQETQYF.

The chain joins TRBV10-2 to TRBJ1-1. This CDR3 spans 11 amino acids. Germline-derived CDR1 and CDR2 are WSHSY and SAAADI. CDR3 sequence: CASSESSEAFF.

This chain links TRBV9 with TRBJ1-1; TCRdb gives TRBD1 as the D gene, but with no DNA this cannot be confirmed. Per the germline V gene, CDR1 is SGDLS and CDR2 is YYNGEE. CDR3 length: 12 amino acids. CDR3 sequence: CASSQGTTEAFF.

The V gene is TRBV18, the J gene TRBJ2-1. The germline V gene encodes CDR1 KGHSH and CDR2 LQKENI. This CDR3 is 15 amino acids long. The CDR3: CASSPSENVYNEQFF.

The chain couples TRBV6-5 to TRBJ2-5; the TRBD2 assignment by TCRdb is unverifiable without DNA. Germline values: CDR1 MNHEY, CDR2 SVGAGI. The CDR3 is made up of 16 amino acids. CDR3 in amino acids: CASSLSLAGVSETQYF.

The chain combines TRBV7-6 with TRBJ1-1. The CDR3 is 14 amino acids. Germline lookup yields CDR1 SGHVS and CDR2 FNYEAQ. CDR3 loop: CASSLEDPGVEAFF.

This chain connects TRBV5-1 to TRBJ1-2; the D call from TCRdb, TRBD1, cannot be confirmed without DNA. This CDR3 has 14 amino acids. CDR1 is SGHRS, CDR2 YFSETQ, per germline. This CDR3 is CASSLALTDYGYTF.

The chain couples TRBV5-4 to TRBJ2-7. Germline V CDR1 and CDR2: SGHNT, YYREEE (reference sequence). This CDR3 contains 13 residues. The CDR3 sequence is CASSLDRVYEQYF.

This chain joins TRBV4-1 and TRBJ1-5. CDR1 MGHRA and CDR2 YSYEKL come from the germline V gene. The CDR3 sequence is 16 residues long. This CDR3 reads CASSRTSLGSNQPQHF.

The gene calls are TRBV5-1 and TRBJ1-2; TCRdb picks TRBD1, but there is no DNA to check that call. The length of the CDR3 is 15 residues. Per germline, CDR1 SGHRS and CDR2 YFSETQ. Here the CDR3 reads CASSPEWGARNGYTF.

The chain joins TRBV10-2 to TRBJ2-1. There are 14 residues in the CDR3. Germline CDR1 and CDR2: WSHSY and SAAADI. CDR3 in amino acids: CASSQRTSYNEQFF.

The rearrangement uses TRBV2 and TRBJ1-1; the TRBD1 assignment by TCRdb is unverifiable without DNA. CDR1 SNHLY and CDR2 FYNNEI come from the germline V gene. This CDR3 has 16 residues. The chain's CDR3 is CASSTDRENSNTEAFF.

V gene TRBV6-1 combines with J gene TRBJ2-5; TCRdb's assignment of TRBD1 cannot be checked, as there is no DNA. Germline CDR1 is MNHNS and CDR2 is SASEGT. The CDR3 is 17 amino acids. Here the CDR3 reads CATDGATGTEGQETQYF.

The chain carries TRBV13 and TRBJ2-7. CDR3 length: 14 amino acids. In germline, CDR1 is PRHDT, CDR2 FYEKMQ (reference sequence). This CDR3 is CASSLSETVYEQYF.

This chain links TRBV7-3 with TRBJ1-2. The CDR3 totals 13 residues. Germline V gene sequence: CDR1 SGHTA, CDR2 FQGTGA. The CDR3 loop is CASSLDIASGYTF.

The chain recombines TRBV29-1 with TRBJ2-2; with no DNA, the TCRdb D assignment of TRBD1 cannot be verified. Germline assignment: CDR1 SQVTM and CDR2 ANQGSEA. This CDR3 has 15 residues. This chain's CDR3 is CSVEDRSRGTGELFF.

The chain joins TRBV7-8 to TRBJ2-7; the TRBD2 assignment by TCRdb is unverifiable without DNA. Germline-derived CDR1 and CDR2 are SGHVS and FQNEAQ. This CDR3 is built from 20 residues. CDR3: CASSITRGGLTGASRYEQYF.

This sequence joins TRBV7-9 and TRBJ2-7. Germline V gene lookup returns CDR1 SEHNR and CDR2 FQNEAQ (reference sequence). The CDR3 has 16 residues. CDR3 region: CASSLNGRISSYEQYF.

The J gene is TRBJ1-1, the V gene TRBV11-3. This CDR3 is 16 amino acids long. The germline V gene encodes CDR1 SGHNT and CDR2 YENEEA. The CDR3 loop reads CASSSYHPGGNTEAFF.

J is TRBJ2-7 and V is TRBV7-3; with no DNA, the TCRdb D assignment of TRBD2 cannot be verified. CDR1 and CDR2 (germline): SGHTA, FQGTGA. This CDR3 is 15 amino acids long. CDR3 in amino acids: CASSLIGGGTYEQYF.

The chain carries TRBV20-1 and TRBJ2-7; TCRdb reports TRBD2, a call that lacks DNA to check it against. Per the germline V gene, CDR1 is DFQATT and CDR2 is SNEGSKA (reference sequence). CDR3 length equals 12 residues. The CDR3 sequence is CSARGLTYEQYF.